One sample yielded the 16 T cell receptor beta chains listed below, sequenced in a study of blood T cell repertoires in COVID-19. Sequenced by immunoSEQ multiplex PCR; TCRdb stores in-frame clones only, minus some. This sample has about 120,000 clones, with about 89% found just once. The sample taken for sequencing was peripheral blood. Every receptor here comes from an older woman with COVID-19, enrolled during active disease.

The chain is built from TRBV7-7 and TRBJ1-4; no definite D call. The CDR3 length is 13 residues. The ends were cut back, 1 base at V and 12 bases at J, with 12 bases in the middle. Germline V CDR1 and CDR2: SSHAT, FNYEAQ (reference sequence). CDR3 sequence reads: CASSLDVGGQLFF. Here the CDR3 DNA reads TGTGCCAGCAGCTTAGATGTAGGAGGACAACTGTTTTTT.

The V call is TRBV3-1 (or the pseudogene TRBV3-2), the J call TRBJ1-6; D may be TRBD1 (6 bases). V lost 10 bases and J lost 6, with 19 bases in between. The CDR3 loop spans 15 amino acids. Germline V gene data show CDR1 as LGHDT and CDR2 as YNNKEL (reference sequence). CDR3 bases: TGTGCCACAACACTAGGGGGAACTCCTAATTCACCCCTCCACTTT. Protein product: CATTLGGTPNSPLHF.

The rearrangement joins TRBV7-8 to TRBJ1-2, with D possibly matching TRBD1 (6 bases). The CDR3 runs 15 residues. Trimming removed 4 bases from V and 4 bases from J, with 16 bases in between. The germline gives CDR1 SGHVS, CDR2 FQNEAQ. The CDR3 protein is CASSSRDTFLYGYTF. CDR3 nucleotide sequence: TGTGCCAGCAGCTCCCGGGACACCTTCCTCTATGGCTACACCTTC.

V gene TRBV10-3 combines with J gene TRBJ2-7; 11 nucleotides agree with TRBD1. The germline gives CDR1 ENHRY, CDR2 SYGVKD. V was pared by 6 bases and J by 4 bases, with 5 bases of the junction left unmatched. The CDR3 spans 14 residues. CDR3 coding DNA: TGTGCCATCAGGGGGGACAGGGGGTCTTACGAGCAGTACTTC. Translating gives CAIRGDRGSYEQYF.

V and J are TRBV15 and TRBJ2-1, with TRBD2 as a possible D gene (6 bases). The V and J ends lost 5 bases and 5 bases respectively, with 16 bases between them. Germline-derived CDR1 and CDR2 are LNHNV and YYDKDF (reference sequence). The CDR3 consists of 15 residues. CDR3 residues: CATSPYILADNEQFF. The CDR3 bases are TGTGCCACCAGCCCCTATATATTAGCGGACAATGAGCAGTTCTTC.

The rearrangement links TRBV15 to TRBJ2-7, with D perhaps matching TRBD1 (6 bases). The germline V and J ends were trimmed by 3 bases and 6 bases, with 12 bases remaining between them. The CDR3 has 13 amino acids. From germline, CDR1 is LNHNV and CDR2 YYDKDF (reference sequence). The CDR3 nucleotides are TGTGCCACCAGCAGTGACAGGACTCTCGAGCAGTACTTC. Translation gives CATSSDRTLEQYF.

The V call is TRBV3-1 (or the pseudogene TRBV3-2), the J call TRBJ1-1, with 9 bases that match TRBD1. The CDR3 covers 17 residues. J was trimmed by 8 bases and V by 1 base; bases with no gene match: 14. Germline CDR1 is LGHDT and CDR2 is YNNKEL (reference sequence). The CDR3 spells CASSQGGMGTGLGEAFF. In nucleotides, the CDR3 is TGTGCCAGCAGCCAAGGAGGGATGGGGACAGGGCTGGGGGAAGCTTTCTTT.

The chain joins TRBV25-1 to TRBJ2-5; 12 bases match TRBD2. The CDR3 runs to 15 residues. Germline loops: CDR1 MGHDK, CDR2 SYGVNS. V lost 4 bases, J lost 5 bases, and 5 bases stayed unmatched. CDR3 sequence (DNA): TGTGCCAGCAGTGGTCTAGCGGGGGGGAGGGAGACCCAGTACTTC. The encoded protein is CASSGLAGGRETQYF.

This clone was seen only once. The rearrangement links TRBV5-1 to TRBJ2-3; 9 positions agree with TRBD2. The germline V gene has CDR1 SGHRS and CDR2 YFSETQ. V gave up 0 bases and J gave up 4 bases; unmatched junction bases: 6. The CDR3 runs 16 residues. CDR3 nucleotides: TGCGCCAGCAGCTTGGCGGGCGGGGGGGCGGCAGATACGCAGTATTTT. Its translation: CASSLAGGGAADTQYF.

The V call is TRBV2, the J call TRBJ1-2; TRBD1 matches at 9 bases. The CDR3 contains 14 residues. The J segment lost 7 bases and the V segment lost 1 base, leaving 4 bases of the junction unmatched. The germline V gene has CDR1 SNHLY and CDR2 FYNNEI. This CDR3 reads CASSEGTGVAGYTF. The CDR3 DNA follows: TGTGCCAGCAGTGAAGGGACAGGGGTCGCTGGCTACACCTTC.

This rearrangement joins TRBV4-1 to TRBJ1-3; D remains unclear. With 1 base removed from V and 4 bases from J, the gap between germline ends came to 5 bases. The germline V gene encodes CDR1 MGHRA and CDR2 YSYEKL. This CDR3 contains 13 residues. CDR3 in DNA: TGCGCCAGCAGCCAAGTACAGGGAAACACCATATATTTT. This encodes CASSQVQGNTIYF.

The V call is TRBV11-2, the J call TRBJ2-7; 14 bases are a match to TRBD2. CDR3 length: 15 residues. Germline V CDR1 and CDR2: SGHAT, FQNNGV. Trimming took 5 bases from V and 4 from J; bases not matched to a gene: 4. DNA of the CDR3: TGTGCCAGCAGCCCAAGGACTAGCGGGGGGTACGAGCAGTACTTC. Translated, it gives CASSPRTSGGYEQYF. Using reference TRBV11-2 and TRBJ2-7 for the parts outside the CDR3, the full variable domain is EAGVAQSPRYKIIEKRQSVAFWCNPISGHATLYWYQQILGQGPKLLIQFQNNGVVDDSQLPKDRFSAERLKGVDSTLKIQPAKLEDSAVYLCASSPRTSGGYEQYFGPGTRLTVT.

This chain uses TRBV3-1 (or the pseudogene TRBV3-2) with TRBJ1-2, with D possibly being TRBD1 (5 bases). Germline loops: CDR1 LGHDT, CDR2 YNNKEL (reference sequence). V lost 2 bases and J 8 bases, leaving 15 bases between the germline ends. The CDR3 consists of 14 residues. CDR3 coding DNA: TGTGCCAGCAGCCAAAGTCATACAGGTCGGGGCTACACCTTC. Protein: CASSQSHTGRGYTF.

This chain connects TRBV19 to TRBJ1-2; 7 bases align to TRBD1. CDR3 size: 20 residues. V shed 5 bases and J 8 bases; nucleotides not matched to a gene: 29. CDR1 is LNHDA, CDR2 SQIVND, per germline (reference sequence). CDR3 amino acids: CASSQGSSRVRLEGAGGYTF. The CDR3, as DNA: TGTGCCAGTAGTCAGGGATCGTCCCGGGTCCGACTCGAGGGGGCCGGCGGCTACACCTTC.

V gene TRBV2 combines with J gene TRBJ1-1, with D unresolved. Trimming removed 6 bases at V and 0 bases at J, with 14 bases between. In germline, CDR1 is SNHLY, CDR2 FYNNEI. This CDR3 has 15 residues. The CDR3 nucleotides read TGTGCCAGCAGGGTGCCCCAGGCCATGAACACTGAAGCTTTCTTT. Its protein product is CASRVPQAMNTEAFF. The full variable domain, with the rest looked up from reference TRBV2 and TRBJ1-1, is EPEVTQTPSHQVTQMGQEVILRCVPISNHLYFYWYRQILGQKVEFLVSFYNNEISEKSEIFDDQFSVERPDGSNFTLKIRSTKLEDSAMYFCASRVPQAMNTEAFFGQGTRLTVV.

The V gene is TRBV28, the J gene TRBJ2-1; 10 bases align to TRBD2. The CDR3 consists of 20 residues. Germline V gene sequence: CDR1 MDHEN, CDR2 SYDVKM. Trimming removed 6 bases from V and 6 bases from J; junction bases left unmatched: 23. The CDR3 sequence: CASRQRVITAGGPHTNEQFF. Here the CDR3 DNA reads TGTGCCAGCAGACAAAGAGTTATTACAGCGGGGGGGCCCCATACCAATGAGCAGTTCTTC.